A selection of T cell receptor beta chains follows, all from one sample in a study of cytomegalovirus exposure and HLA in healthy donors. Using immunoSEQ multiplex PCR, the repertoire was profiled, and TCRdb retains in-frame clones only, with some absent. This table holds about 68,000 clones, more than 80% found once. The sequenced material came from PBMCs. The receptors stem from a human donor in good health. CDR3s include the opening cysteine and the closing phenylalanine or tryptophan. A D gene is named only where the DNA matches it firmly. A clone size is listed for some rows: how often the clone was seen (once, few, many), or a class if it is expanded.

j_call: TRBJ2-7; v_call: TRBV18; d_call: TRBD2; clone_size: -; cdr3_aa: CASSPRTSGGNEQYF; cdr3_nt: TGTGCCAGCTCACCGCGGACTAGCGGGGGTAACGAGCAGTACTTC
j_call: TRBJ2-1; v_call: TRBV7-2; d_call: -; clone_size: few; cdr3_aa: CASSLMRASYNEQFF; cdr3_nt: TGTGCCAGCAGCTTAATGAGGGCCTCCTACAATGAGCAGTTCTTC
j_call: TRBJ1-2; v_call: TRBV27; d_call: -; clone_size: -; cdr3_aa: CASSLVRDTTLSGYTF; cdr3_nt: TGTGCCAGCAGTTTAGTACGGGATACAACCCTTTCAGGCTACACCTTC
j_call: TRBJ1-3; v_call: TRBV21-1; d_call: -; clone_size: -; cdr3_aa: CASISPVEGDSGNTIYF; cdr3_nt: TGTGCCAGCATTTCTCCGGTAGAAGGGGACTCTGGAAACACCATATATTTT
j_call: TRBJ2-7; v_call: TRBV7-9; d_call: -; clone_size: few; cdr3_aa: CASSLVQSYEQYF; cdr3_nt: TGTGCCAGCAGCTTAGTCCAGTCTTACGAGCAGTACTTC
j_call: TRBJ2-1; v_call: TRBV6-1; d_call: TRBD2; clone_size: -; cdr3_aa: CASSRPGLDYNEQFF; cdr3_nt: TGTGCCAGCAGTCGTCCGGGACTAGACTACAATGAGCAGTTCTTC
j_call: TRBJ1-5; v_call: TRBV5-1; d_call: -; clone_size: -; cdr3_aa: CASSLGHAESNQPQHF; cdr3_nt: TGCGCCAGCAGCTTGGGGCACGCCGAATCCAATCAGCCCCAGCATTTT
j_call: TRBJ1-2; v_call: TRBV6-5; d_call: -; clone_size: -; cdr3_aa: CASSTAGIFNYGYTF; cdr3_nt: TGTGCCAGCAGTACTGCAGGGATTTTCAACTATGGCTACACCTTC
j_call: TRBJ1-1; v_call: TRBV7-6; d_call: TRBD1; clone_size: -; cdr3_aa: CASSFPGQGGMNTEAFF; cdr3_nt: TGTGCCAGCAGCTTCCCGGGACAGGGGGGTATGAACACTGAAGCTTTCTTT
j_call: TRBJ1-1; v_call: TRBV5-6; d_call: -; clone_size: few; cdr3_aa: CASSWGREAFF; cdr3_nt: TGTGCCAGCAGCTGGGGCAGAGAAGCTTTCTTT
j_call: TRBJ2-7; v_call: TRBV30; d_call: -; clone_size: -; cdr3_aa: CACTGSYEQYF; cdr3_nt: TGTGCCTGCACAGGTTCCTACGAGCAGTACTTC
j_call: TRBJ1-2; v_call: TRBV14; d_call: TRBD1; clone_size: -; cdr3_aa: CASSRQGVYGYTF; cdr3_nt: TGTGCCAGCAGCCGACAGGGGGTCTATGGCTACACCTTC
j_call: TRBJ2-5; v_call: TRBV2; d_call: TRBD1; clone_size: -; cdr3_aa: CASMADRVMEQYF; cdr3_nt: TGTGCCAGCATGGCGGACAGGGTGATGGAGCAGTACTTC
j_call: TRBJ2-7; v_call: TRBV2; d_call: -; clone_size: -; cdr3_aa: CASSSGGLGEQYF; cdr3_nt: TGTGCCAGCAGCTCAGGGGGGCTGGGAGAGCAGTACTTC
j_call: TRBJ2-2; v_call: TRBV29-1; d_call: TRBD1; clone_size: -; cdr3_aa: CSVRGGQGANTGELFF; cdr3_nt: TGCAGCGTTAGAGGGGGACAGGGTGCGAACACCGGGGAGCTGTTTTTT
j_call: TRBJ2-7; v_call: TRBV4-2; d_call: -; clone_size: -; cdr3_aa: CASSQELTTDYEQYF; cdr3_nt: TGTGCCAGCAGCCAAGAACTAACGACAGACTACGAGCAGTACTTC
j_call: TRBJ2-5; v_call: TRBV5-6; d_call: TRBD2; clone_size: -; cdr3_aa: CASSLGRGGFLLGETQYF; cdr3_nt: TGTGCCAGCAGCTTAGGGCGGGGGGGTTTTCTATTAGGCGAGACCCAGTACTTC
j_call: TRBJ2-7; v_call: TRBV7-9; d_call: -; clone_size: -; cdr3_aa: CASSTTDEGGPSYEQYF; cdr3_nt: TGTGCCAGCAGCACGACTGACGAGGGGGGGCCATCATACGAGCAGTACTTC
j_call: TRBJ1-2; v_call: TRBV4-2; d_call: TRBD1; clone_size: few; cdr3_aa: CASSLIMTGTHGYTF; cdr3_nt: TGTGCCAGCAGCCTGATTATGACAGGGACACATGGCTACACCTTC
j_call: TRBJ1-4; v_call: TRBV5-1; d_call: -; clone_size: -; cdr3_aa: CASSPGGGDNEKLFF; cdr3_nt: TGCGCCAGCAGCCCCGGTGGCGGGGATAATGAAAAACTGTTTTTT
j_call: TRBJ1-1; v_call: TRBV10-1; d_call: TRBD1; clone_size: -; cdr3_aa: CASSMDRGQAFF; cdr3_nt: TGCGCCAGCAGTATGGACAGGGGTCAAGCTTTCTTT
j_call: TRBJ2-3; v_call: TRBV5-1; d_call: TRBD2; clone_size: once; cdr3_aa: CASSPGGASADTQYF; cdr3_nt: TGCGCCAGCAGCCCCGGGGGGGCCAGCGCAGATACGCAGTATTTT
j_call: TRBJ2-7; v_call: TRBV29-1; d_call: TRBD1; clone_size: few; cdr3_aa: CSGGGQGLYEQYF; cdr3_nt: TGCAGCGGAGGGGGACAGGGATTATACGAGCAGTACTTC
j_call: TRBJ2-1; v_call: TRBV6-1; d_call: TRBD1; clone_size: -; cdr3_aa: CASSARDRGSPSYNEQFF; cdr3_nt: TGTGCCAGCAGTGCGAGGGACAGGGGATCCCCTTCCTACAATGAGCAGTTCTTC
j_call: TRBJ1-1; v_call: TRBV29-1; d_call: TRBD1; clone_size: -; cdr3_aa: CSVETQGDLYTEAFF; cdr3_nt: TGCAGCGTTGAAACACAGGGGGATTTGTACACTGAAGCTTTCTTT
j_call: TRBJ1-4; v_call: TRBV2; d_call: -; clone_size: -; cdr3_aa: CASSEFRVHGEKLFF; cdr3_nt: TGTGCCAGCAGTGAATTCAGGGTCCACGGTGAAAAACTGTTTTTT
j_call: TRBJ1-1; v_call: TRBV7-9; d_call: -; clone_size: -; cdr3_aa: CASSLGSTEAFF; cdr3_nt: TGTGCCAGCAGCTTAGGGAGTACTGAAGCTTTCTTT
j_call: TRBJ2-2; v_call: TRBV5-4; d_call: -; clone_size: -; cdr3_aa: CASSFRGTGELFF; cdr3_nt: TGTGCCAGCAGCTTCAGAGGCACCGGGGAGCTGTTTTTT
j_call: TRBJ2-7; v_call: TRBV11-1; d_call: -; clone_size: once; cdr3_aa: CASSRTTGLSSYEQYF; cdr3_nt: TGTGCCAGCAGCCGAACCACAGGTTTGTCCTCCTACGAGCAGTACTTC
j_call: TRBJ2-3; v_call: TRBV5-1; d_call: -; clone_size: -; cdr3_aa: CASSVQPPDTQYF; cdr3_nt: TGCGCCAGCAGCGTACAGCCCCCCGATACGCAGTATTTT
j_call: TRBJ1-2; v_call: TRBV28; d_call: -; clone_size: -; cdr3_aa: CASTVAGKPFNYGYTF; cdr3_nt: TGTGCCAGCACGGTAGCAGGGAAGCCCTTTAACTATGGCTACACCTTC
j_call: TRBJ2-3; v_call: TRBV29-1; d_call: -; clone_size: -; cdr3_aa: CSFGWTDTQYF; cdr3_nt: TGCAGCTTCGGGTGGACAGATACGCAGTATTTT
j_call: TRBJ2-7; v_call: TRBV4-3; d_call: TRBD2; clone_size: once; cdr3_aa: CASSQVGASGGAGEQYF; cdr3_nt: TGCGCCAGCAGCCAAGTCGGGGCTAGCGGGGGGGCAGGAGAGCAGTACTTC
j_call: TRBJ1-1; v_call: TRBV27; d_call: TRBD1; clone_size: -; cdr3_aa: CASSSGQGYTEAFF; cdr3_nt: TGTGCCAGCAGTTCGGGACAGGGATACACTGAAGCTTTCTTT
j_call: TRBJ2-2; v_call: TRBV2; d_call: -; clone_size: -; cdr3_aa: CASSEASGDTGELFF; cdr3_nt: TGTGCCAGCAGTGAAGCATCAGGGGACACCGGGGAGCTGTTTTTT
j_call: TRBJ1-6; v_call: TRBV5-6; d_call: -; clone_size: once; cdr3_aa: CASSLLGTGGSYNSPLHF; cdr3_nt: TGTGCCAGCAGCTTGCTCGGGACGGGGGGCTCCTATAATTCACCCCTCCACTTT
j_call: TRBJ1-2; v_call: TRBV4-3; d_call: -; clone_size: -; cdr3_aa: CASSQDTGYGYTF; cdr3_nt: TGCGCCAGCAGCCAAGACACAGGATATGGCTACACCTTC
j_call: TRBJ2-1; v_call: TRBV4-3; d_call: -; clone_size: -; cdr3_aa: CASSQEAVSYNEQFF; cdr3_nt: TGCGCCAGCAGCCAAGAGGCGGTCTCCTACAATGAGCAGTTCTTC
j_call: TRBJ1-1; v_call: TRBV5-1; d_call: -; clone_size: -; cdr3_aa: CASSLDGRPNTEAFF; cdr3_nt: TGCGCCAGCAGCTTGGACGGCAGGCCGAACACTGAAGCTTTCTTT
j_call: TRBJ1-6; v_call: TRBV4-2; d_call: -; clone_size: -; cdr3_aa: CASSQNSGNYNSPLHF; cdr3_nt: TGTGCCAGCAGCCAGAACAGTGGCAACTATAATTCACCCCTCCACTTT